This T cell receptor beta chain was documented in a study of OX40 agonist ivuxolimab in advanced cancers. Regarding the complete study: Ivuxolimab was an agonistic, fully human IgG2 monoclonal antibody directed against OX40 (CD134), a costimulatory receptor. Three dose-escalation patients achieved partial responses, one with hepatocellular carcinoma and two with cutaneous melanoma. Peripheral TCRbeta sequencing aimed to test whether ivuxolimab altered TCR sequence diversity and caused clonal T-cell expansion. The paper covers the monotherapy dose-escalation part of the phase I ivuxolimab trial, which included N ≈ 57 patients. Intravenous ivuxolimab was administered to patients every 2 weeks at six dose levels: 0.01, 0.1, 0.3, 1.5, 3 and 10 mg/kg. Patients were allowed to have had prior anti-PD-1, anti-PD-L1 or anti-CTLA-4 therapy, and around 37% of the dose-escalation patients had previously received checkpoint inhibitors. The dose-escalation cohort was 82.7% male with a mean age of approximately 60 years, ranging from roughly 20 to 80. Of the roughly 53 patients in dose escalation, around 20 had hepatocellular carcinoma, about 15 had melanoma, 9 had renal cell carcinoma and 9 had head and neck cancer.

For sequencing of the TCRbeta CDR3 region, genomic DNA was extracted from the sorted cells. The immunoSEQ Assay was used to sequence the TCRbeta CDR3 regions. Not all clones reach the TCRdb copy of this immuneACCESS table, which keeps in-frame sequences only. Checked studies attribute under half of the gap to unresolved V genes and leave the rest unexplained. The sample table holds more than 65,000 clones, of which 70% to 90% were seen once. The top ten clonotypes cover around 25% of the sample. Concerning this clone: Its cognate antigen has yet to be identified. No base-level quality is on record; no much larger clone is a single base apart.

Summary of the overall study and its limitations: Low levels of normalized T-cell clonal expansion were also seen in some patients who did not respond. At doses of 0.1 to 3.0 mg/kg, clonal expansion of both CD4+ and CD8+ blood T cells was observed from baseline to week 6. In the 0.1-3.0 mg/kg groups, partial responders had among the lowest normalized peripheral clonal expansion, particularly in CD8+ T cells. After ivuxolimab, CD8+ T cells had more expanded clones than CD4+ T cells on average. The antigen specificity of the clonally expanded peripheral T cells was not determined.

Patients with autoimmune disease history or receiving systemic immunosuppression were excluded from the trial. Peripheral blood for TCR sequencing was collected from all dose cohorts at baseline, on cycle 4 day 1, and on cycle 7 day 1. The samples were drawn from a first-in-human, open-label, multicenter phase I dose-escalation trial of ivuxolimab. The trial enrolled adults with locally advanced or metastatic head and neck squamous cell, hepatocellular, melanoma or renal cell carcinoma. Before TCR sequencing, CD4+ T cells and CD8+ T cells were sorted from peripheral blood as separate populations. The CDR1 and CDR2 encoded by the germline V gene are SNHLY and FYNNEI. Germline trimming amounts to 2 bases on V and 7 bases on J, with 28 as the count of junction bases outside the gene matches. The CDR3 holds 23 amino acids from the cysteine to the phenylalanine. Only CDR3 DNA is held: 69 bases, read in frame from base 1.

Here the chain combines TRBV2 and TRBJ2-3, and 12 junction bases match TRBD2. The clonotype comes from an adult with an advanced solid tumor such as melanoma, head and neck, liver or kidney cancer. The source was CD4+ or CD8+ T cells sorted from blood, collected in a trial of the OX40 agonist ivuxolimab. At the DNA level, the sequence is TGTGCCAGCAGTGAAAGGGGAGGTGGAAGGGAGACTAGCGGGGGCCGAATCGGCTATACGCAGTATTTT. It translates as CASSERGGGRETSGGRIGYTQYF.